These 2 T cell receptor beta chains were sequenced from one sample in a study of blood T cells in healthy people across ages. Then a second PCR, running about 6 to 11 cycles, was carried out with a sample-barcoded 5' primer and a J-beta primer mix. TCRdb analysed the 5' RACE reads with MiXCR anew, one entry per CDR3 protein. Here the sample spans under 1,100,000 distinct CDR3 sequences, about 25% being singletons. These data are also associated with another study on T cells of mothers and their children.

Sequences were obtained from blood. The origin of the receptors is a girl aged 2 to 10 in good health.

The sample holds a few counts of this clonotype. The chain is built from TRBV27 and TRBJ2-5; D remains unclear. The tail of the sequence fits TRBJ2-7 better, so the J call may be wrong. This CDR3 is built from 14 residues. The germline gives CDR1 MNHEY, CDR2 SMNVEV (reference sequence). The CDR3 loop is CASSYGGNVYEQYF. The CDR3 region has the DNA TGTGCCAGCAGCTATGGCGGAAACGTCTACGAGCAGTACTTC.

The V gene is TRBV28, the J gene TRBJ2-7, with unresolved D. V was shortened by 6 bases and J by 2 bases, with 14 bases between the two germline ends. CDR1 MDHEN and CDR2 SYDVKM come from the germline V gene. The CDR3 loop spans 14 amino acids. In DNA form, the CDR3 reads TGTGCCAGCAGGGACCCGCTGAAGACCTACGAGCAGTACTTC. The encoded protein is CASRDPLKTYEQYF.